The present T cell receptor beta chain was sequenced within a study of post-analysis software for immune sequencing data. Overall study results and limits: A handful of TRBV segments, including TRBV5-6, TRBV5-1 and TRBV20-1, were more frequent in patients than controls. Strong co-clustering by F measure linked samples that shared a preparation batch.

Unique-molecular-identifier-tagged TCR beta cDNA libraries were used. TCRdb independently ran MiXCR on the PCR reads; one entry per CDR3 protein. The repertoire holds fewer than 550,000 distinct CDR3 sequences, with around 36% as singletons. The CDR3 is made up of 13 amino acids. Trimming took off 2 bases at V and 5 bases at J, with 8 bases between the two ends. The germline gives CDR1 SGHDN, CDR2 FVKESK. Worth noting for this clonotype: Its matching antigen is unknown.

The V and J genes are TRBV14 and TRBJ2-3; D is unclear. The sequence was obtained from a girl aged 2 to 17 with multiple sclerosis. The source material was blood. CDR3 amino acids: CASSQIGGDTQYF. CDR3 nucleotides: TGTGCCAGCAGCCAAATCGGCGGAGATACGCAGTATTTT. Looking up the rest from reference TRBV14 and TRBJ2-3 gives the full variable domain: EAGVTQFPSHSVIEKGQTVTLRCDPISGHDNLYWYRRVMGKEIKFLLHFVKESKQDESGMPNNRFLAERTGGTYSTLKVQPAELEDSGVYFCASSQIGGDTQYFGPGTRLTVL.